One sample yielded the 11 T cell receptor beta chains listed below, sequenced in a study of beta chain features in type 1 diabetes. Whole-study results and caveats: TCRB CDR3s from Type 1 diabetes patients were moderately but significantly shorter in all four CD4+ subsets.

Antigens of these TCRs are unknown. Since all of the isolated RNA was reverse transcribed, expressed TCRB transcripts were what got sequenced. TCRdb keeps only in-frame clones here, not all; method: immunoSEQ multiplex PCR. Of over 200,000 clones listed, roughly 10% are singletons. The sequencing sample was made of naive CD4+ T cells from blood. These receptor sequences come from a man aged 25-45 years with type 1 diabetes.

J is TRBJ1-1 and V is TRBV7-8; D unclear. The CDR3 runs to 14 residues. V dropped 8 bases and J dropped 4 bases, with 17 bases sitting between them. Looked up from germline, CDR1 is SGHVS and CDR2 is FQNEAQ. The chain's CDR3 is CASGGSGRGTEAFF. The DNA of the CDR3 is TGTGCCAGCGGAGGAAGCGGACGGGGCACTGAAGCTTTCTTT. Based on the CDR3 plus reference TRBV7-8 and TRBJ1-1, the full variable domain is GAGVSQSPRYKVAKRGQDVALRCDPISGHVSLFWYQQALGQGPEFLTYFQNEAQLDKSGLPSDRFFAERPEGSVSTLKIQRTQQEDSAVYLCASGGSGRGTEAFFGQGTRLTVV.

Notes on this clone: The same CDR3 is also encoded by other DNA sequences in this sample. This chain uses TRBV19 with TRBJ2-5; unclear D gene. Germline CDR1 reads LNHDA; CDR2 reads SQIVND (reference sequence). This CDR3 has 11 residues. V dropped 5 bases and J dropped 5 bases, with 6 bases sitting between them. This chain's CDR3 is CASSLRETQYF. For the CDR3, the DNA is TGTGCCAGTAGTCTACGGGAGACCCAGTACTTC.

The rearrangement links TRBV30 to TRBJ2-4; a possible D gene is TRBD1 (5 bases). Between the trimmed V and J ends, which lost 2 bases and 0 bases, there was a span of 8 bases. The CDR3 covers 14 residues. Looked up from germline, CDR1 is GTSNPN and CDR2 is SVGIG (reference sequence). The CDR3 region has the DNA TGTGCCTGGAGTCAGCAGGGAGCCAAAAACATTCAGTACTTC. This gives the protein CAWSQQGAKNIQYF.

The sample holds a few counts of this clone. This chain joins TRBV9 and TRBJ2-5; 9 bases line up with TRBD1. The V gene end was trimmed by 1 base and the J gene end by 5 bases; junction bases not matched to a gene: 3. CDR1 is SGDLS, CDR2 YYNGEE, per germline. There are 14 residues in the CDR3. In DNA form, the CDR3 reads TGTGCCAGCAGCGTAACAGGGGGCGCCGAGACCCAGTACTTC. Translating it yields CASSVTGGAETQYF. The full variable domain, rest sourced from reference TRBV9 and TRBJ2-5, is DSGVTQTPKHLITATGQRVTLRCSPRSGDLSVYWYQQSLDQGLQFLIQYYNGEERAKGNILERFSAQQFPDLHSELNLSSLELGDSALYFCASSVTGGAETQYFGPGTRLLVL.

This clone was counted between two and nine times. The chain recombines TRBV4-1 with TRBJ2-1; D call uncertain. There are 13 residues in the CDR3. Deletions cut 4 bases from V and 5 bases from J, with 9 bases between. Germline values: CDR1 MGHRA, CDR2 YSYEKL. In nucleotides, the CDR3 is TGCGCCAGCAGCCCCCGAGTCGACAATGAGCAGTTCTTC. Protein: CASSPRVDNEQFF.

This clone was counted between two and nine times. The CDR3 is CATSRQDRAPEQYF. DNA for the CDR3: TGTGCCACCAGCAGGCAGGACAGGGCTCCCGAGCAGTACTTC. This chain uses TRBV15 with TRBJ2-7; 8 bases align to TRBD1. V was clipped by 3 bases and J by 6 bases; unmatched bases: 7. Looked up from germline, CDR1 is LNHNV and CDR2 is YYDKDF (reference sequence). CDR3 size: 14 residues. The full variable domain, its missing parts supplied by reference TRBV15 and TRBJ2-7, is DAMVIQNPRYQVTQFGKPVTLSCSQTLNHNVMYWYQQKSSQAPKLLFHYYDKDFNNEADTPDNFQSRRPNTSFCFLDIRSPGLGDTAMYLCATSRQDRAPEQYFGPGTRLTVT.

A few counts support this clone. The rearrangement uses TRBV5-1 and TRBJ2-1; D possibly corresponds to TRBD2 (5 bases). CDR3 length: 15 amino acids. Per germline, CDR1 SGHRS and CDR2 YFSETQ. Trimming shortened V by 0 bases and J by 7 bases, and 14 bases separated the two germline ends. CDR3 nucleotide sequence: TGCGCCAGCAGCTTGGGCAGTACCACGGGGAATGAGCAGTTCTTC. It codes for CASSLGSTTGNEQFF.

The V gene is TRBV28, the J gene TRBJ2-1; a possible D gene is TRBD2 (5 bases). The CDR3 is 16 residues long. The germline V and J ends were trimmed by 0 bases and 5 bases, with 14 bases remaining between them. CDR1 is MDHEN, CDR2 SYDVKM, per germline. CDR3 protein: CASSLWGRRLHNEQFF. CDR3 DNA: TGTGCCAGCAGTTTATGGGGGAGAAGGCTTCACAATGAGCAGTTCTTC.

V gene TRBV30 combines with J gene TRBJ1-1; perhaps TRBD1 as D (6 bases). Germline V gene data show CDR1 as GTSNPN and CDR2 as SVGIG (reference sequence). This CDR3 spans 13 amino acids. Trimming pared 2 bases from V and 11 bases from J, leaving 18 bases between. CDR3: CAWSQLPSGVAFF. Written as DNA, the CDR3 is TGTGCCTGGAGTCAGTTACCCTCAGGGGTGGCTTTCTTT.

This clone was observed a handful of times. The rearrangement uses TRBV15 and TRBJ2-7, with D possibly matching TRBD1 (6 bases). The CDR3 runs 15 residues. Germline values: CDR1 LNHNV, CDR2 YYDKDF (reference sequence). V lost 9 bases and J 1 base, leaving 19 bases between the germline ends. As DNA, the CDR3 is TGTGCCACAAGCGCAGGTCGACAGGCATCCTACGAGCAGTACTTC. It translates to CATSAGRQASYEQYF.

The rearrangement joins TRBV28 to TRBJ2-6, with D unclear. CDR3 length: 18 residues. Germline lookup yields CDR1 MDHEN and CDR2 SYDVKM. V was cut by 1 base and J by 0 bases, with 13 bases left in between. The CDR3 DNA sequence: TGTGCCAGCAGTTTATCCCGACTTTGGCTCTCTGGGGCCAACGTCCTGACTTTC. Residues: CASSLSRLWLSGANVLTF.